This T cell receptor beta chain was captured in a study of blood T cell repertoires in COVID-19. This clone has more than one count but fewer than ten. In the original processing: Reference gene primers were amplified, and this amplification served to estimate nucleated cell counts. Sequenced by immunoSEQ multiplex PCR; TCRdb stores in-frame clones only, minus some. V, J and clone size were drawn from that table, and D and trimming were deduced from the DNA. The data contain roughly 250,000 clones, more than 65% of them singletons. The germline V gene has CDR1 MGHRA and CDR2 YSYEKL. The CDR3 runs 16 residues. V lost 4 bases and J lost 1; bases outside the gene matches: 5.

The gene calls are TRBV4-1 and TRBJ2-2; TRBD2 matches 8 bases. The sample comprised peripheral blood. This TCR derives from a woman in her thirties or forties with active or convalescent COVID-19. DNA for the CDR3: TGCGCCAGCAGCCTCTTTACTAGCGGGAACACCGGGGAGCTGTTTTTT. It specifies CASSLFTSGNTGELFF.